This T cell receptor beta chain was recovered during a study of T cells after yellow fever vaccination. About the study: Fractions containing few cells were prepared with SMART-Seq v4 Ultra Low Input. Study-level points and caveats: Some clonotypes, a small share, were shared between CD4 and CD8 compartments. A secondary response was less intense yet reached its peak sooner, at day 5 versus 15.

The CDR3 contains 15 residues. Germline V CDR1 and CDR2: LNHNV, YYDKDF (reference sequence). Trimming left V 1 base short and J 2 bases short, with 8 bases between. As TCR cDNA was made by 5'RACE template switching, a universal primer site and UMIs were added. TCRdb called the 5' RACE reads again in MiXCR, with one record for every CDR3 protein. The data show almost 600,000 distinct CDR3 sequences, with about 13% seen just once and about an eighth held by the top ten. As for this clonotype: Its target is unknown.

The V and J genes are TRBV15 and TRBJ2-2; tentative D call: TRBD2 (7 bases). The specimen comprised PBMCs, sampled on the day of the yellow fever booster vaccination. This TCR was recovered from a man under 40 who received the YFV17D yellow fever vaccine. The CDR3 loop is CATSRAGGNTGELFF. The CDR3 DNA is TGTGCCACCAGCAGAGCGGGGGGCAACACCGGGGAGCTGTTTTTT.